Sequencing of this T cell receptor (beta chain) was carried out in a study of cytomegalovirus exposure and HLA in healthy donors. The CDR3 is 12 residues long. Deletions cut 0 bases from V and 4 bases from J, with 6 bases between. The germline V gene has CDR1 SQVTM and CDR2 ANQGSEA. 60 Vbeta and 13 Jbeta primers were used in PCR. Data came from immunoSEQ multiplex PCR; TCRdb stores just in-frame clones and leaves some out. The profile shows some 140,000 clones, 73% of them singletons. This clone was counted a few times. Sequenced input: PBMCs. This TCR was recovered from a woman in her thirties or forties in good health and CMV-seronegative. V gene TRBV29-1 combines with J gene TRBJ1-1; D is unclear. CDR3 DNA: TGCAGCGTTGAAGATACCGGCACTGAAGCTTTCTTT. It encodes CSVEDTGTEAFF.